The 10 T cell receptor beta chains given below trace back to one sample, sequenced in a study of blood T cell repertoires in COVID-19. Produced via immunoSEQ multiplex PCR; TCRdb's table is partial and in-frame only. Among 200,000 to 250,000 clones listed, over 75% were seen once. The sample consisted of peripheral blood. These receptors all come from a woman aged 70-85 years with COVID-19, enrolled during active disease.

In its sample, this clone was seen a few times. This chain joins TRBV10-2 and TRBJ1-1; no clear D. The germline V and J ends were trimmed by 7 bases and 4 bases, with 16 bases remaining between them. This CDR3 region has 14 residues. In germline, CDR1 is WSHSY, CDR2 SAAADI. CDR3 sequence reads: CASTLAAGSTEAFF. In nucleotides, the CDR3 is TGCGCCAGCACTCTAGCCGCCGGGTCCACTGAAGCTTTCTTT.

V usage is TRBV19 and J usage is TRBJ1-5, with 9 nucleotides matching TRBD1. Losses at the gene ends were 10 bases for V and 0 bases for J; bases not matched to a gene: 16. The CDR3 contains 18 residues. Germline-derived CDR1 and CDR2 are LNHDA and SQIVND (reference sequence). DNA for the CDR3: TGTGCCACCCGACCCCAGGACAGGGGCTCCTATAGCAATCAGCCCCAGCATTTT. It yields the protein CATRPQDRGSYSNQPQHF.

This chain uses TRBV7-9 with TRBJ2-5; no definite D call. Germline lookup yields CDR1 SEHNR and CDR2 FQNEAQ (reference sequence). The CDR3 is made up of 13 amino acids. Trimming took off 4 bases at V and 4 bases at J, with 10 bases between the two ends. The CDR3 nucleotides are TGTGCCAGCAGCTCAGGCTCCCCAGAGACCCAGTACTTC. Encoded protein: CASSSGSPETQYF.

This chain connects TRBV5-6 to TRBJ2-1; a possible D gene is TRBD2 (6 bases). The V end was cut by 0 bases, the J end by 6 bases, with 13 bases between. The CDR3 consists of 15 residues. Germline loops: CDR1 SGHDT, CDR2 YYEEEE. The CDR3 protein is CASSLAVGGFNEQFF. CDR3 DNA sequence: TGTGCCAGCAGCTTGGCCGTTGGGGGGTTCAATGAGCAGTTCTTC.

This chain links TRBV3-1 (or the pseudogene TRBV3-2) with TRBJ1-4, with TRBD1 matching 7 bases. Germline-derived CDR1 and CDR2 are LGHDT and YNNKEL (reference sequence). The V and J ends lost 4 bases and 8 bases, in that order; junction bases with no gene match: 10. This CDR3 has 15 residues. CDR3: CASSPTTGVWEKLFF. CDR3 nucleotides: TGTGCCAGCAGCCCGACCACAGGGGTCTGGGAAAAACTGTTTTTT.

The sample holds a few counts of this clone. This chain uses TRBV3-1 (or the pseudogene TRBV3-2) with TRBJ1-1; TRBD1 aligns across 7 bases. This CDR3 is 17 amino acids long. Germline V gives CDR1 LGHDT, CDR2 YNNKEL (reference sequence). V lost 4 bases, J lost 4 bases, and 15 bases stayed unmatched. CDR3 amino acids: CASSPQDRSIGSTEAFF. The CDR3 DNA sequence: TGTGCCAGCAGCCCCCAGGACAGGTCAATAGGGAGCACTGAAGCTTTCTTT.

Written as DNA, the CDR3 is TGTGCCAGCAGCCAAGATCTTGTTGCCCTAAACACTGAAGCTTTCTTT. It codes for CASSQDLVALNTEAFF. V usage is TRBV4-2 and J usage is TRBJ1-1; no reliable D call. The CDR3 contains 16 residues. Germline-derived CDR1 and CDR2 are LGHNA and YNFKEQ. V lost 0 bases to trimming and J lost 2 bases, with 13 bases between them.

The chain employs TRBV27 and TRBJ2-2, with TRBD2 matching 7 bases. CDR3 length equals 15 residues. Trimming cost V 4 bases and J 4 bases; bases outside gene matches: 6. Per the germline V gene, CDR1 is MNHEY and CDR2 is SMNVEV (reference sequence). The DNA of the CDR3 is TGTGCCAGCAGTTGGTCGGGAGGAGGCACCGGGGAGCTGTTTTTT. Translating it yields CASSWSGGGTGELFF.

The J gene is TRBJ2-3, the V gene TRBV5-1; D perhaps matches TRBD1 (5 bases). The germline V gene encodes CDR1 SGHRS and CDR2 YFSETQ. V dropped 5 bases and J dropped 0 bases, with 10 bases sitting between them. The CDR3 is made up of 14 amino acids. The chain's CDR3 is CASRQGGSTDTQYF. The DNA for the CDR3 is TGCGCCAGCAGGCAGGGCGGAAGCACAGATACGCAGTATTTT.

The DNA of the CDR3 is TGTGCCAGTAGCCCTCAGGGGAGCACAGATACGCAGTATTTT. This gives the protein CASSPQGSTDTQYF. The chain recombines TRBV19 with TRBJ2-3, with a weak D call TRBD1 (6 bases). This CDR3 has 14 residues. Trimming stripped 6 bases from V and 0 bases from J, with 10 bases between. Germline loops: CDR1 LNHDA, CDR2 SQIVND (reference sequence). The variable domain in full, completed from reference TRBV19 and TRBJ2-3, reads DGGITQSPKYLFRKEGQNVTLSCEQNLNHDAMYWYRQDPGQGLRLIYYSQIVNDFQKGDIAEGYSVSREKKESFPLTVTSAQKNPTAFYLCASSPQGSTDTQYFGPGTRLTVL.